The 16 T cell receptor beta chains reported below all come from one sample, sequenced in a study of cytomegalovirus exposure and HLA in healthy donors. PCR employed 60 Vbeta and 13 Jbeta primers. Data came from immunoSEQ multiplex PCR; TCRdb stores just in-frame clones and leaves some out. In the table there are roughly 130,000 clones, around 80% of which are singletons. Material for sequencing was PBMCs. Receptors originate from a man aged 25 to 40 in good health and CMV-seronegative.

V is TRBV4-2 and J is TRBJ2-4; 9 bases are shared with TRBD1. V was pared by 0 bases and J by 9 bases, with 3 bases of the junction left unmatched. This CDR3 spans 14 amino acids. Germline values: CDR1 LGHNA, CDR2 YNFKEQ. The CDR3 DNA reads TGTGCCAGCAGCCAAGAGGGACAGGGTGGCATTCAGTACTTC. Protein: CASSQEGQGGIQYF.

This sequence joins TRBV6-5 and TRBJ1-2; 7 positions agree with TRBD1. CDR1 MNHEY and CDR2 SVGAGI come from the germline V gene. V dropped 10 bases and J dropped 0; count of bases not matched to a gene: 5. This CDR3 comprises 13 residues. CDR3 in amino acids: CATRTGTNYGYTF. The CDR3, as DNA: TGTGCCACCCGGACAGGAACTAACTATGGCTACACCTTC.

Notes on this clone: The identical CDR3 is also encoded by other nucleotide sequences in the sample. The chain joins TRBV5-6 to TRBJ1-5; D unresolved. The CDR3 runs to 15 residues. Germline V CDR1 and CDR2: SGHDT, YYEEEE. Between the trimmed V and J ends, which lost 4 bases and 4 bases, there was a span of 15 bases. CDR3 amino acids: CASSLAGGGNQPQHF. CDR3 sequence (DNA): TGTGCCAGCAGCCTAGCCGGTGGAGGAAATCAGCCCCAGCATTTT. The variable domain in full, with the rest retrieved from reference TRBV5-6 and TRBJ1-5, is DAGVTQSPTHLIKTRGQQVTLRCSPKSGHDTVSWYQQALGQGPQFIFQYYEEEERQRGNFPDRFSGHQFPNYSSELNVNALLLGDSALYLCASSLAGGGNQPQHFGDGTRLSIL.

The chain recombines TRBV7-9 with TRBJ2-5; 8 bases match TRBD1. The V gene's germline CDR1 is SEHNR and CDR2 FQNEAQ (reference sequence). CDR3 length: 16 amino acids. Trimming took 2 bases from V and 4 from J; bases not matched to a gene: 9. CDR3 sequence (DNA): TGTGCCAGCAGCTTAAGGACAGGGTTGTACGGAGAGACCCAGTACTTC. Translating gives CASSLRTGLYGETQYF.

The chain couples TRBV5-1 to TRBJ2-3, with 12 bases identical to TRBD2. Germline CDR1 SGHRS, CDR2 YFSETQ. Trimming at V came to 4 bases and at J to 6 bases, leaving 6 bases not matched to a gene. The CDR3 sequence is 15 residues long. CDR3 sequence reads: CASSPGTSGLDTQYF. The CDR3 DNA is TGCGCCAGCAGCCCCGGGACTAGCGGGCTTGATACGCAGTATTTT.

V is TRBV19 and J is TRBJ2-7, with 8 bases aligning to TRBD1. V was clipped by 3 bases and J by 4 bases; unmatched bases: 2. The CDR3 runs to 13 residues. The germline CDR1 and CDR2 sequences are LNHDA and SQIVND (reference sequence). The CDR3 protein is CASSITGGYEQYF. The CDR3 DNA sequence: TGTGCCAGTAGTATCACAGGGGGATACGAGCAGTACTTC.

This clone came up once. Germline and junction disagree at one end, which may indicate a read error. This chain uses TRBV13 with TRBJ2-3, with TRBD2 matching over 7 bases. The germline CDR1 and CDR2 sequences are PRHDT and FYEKMQ (reference sequence). This CDR3 region has 16 residues. CDR3: CASSIGGGGSTDTQYF. The CDR3 DNA sequence: TGTGCCAGCAGCATAGGTGGGGGGGGGAGCACAGATACGCAGTATTTT.

This clone has just one count. The rearrangement joins TRBV28 to TRBJ1-1; 9 nucleotides line up with TRBD1. V trimming: 5 bases; J trimming: 9 bases; junction bases outside the gene matches: 7. This CDR3 region has 13 residues. Germline V gene data show CDR1 as MDHEN and CDR2 as SYDVKM. The CDR3 sequence: CASSPAHRGQAFF. The CDR3 DNA reads TGTGCCAGCAGTCCAGCCCACAGGGGGCAAGCTTTCTTT.

The gene calls are TRBV5-4 and TRBJ1-1, with TRBD1 as a possible D gene (5 bases). CDR3 length equals 14 residues. V was clipped by 4 bases and J by 1 base, with 11 bases between them. The germline V gene has CDR1 SGHNT and CDR2 YYREEE (reference sequence). The CDR3 reads CASSPPTENTEAFF. The CDR3 coding sequence is TGTGCCAGCAGCCCCCCGACAGAGAACACTGAAGCTTTCTTT.

The chain is built from TRBV29-1 and TRBJ2-3; 7 bases line up with TRBD2. This CDR3 region has 14 residues. V trimming: 5 bases; J trimming: 0 bases; junction bases outside the gene matches: 5. Germline V gives CDR1 SQVTM, CDR2 ANQGSEA. CDR3 nucleotide sequence: TGCAGCGTTCCCAGCGGGGAGAGCACAGATACGCAGTATTTT. It codes for CSVPSGESTDTQYF.

The V gene is TRBV2, the J gene TRBJ2-5; 13 bases are shared with TRBD2. Germline CDR1 SNHLY, CDR2 FYNNEI. The trim removed 5 bases at V and 0 bases at J, leaving 3 bases unmatched. The length of the CDR3 is 16 residues. CDR3 protein: CASSQTSGRNQETQYF. The CDR3 bases are TGTGCCAGCAGTCAGACTAGCGGGAGGAACCAAGAGACCCAGTACTTC.

In its sample, this clone was seen a few times. The chain recombines TRBV2 with TRBJ2-3; TRBD2 matches at 11 bases. Trimming at V came to 3 bases and at J to 6 bases, leaving 11 bases not matched to a gene. Germline V lookup: CDR1 SNHLY, CDR2 FYNNEI. CDR3 size: 17 residues. CDR3 protein: CASSERASGGPPDTQYF. The DNA for the CDR3 is TGTGCCAGCAGTGAGCGTGCTAGCGGGGGGCCCCCTGATACGCAGTATTTT.

This chain uses TRBV2 with TRBJ2-5; no firm D call. Germline loops: CDR1 SNHLY, CDR2 FYNNEI. The CDR3 covers 13 residues. The germline V and J ends were trimmed by 8 bases and 4 bases, with 14 bases remaining between them. The DNA for the CDR3 is TGTGCCAGCGGTGCGGCCCCTAGAGAGACCCAGTACTTC. It yields the protein CASGAAPRETQYF.

This chain uses TRBV6-5 with TRBJ2-3; 10 bases match TRBD2. CDR1 MNHEY and CDR2 SVGAGI come from the germline V gene. The CDR3 sequence is 14 residues long. The J segment lost 6 bases and the V segment lost 5 bases, leaving 5 bases of the junction unmatched. The DNA for the CDR3 is TGTGCCAGCAGTAGAAGCGGGGGGGGTGATACGCAGTATTTT. It is translated as CASSRSGGGDTQYF.

By sample fraction, this clone is medium-sized. The chain combines TRBV7-9 with TRBJ2-5; tentative D call: TRBD1 (5 bases). Germline CDR1 and CDR2: SEHNR and FQNEAQ (reference sequence). V was cut by 3 bases and J by 5 bases, with 13 bases left in between. CDR3 length equals 14 residues. CDR3 coding DNA: TGTGCCAGCAGCTTCTTAGGGGTGGAGGAGACCCAGTACTTC. It yields the protein CASSFLGVEETQYF.

The chain combines TRBV6-1 with TRBJ2-7; D possibly corresponds to TRBD2 (5 bases). Germline lookup yields CDR1 MNHNS and CDR2 SASEGT. This CDR3 region has 10 residues. V was pared by 6 bases and J by 12 bases, with 12 bases between. CDR3 region: CASSLLVPYF. Here the CDR3 DNA reads TGTGCCAGCAGCCTACTAGTTCCGTACTTC.